This entry lists 20 T cell receptor beta chains sequenced from one sample in a study of blood T cell repertoires in COVID-19. Some clones are missing from TCRdb's copy, which holds only in-frame ones; the method was immunoSEQ multiplex PCR. The sample consists of about 35,000 clones, more than 70% of them appearing once. Sequenced material: peripheral blood. All receptors come from a human donor in a cohort sampled during active COVID-19.

This clone was detected only a few times. V is TRBV7-9 and J is TRBJ1-5; TRBD1 is a possible D gene (5 bases). Germline V gene sequence: CDR1 SEHNR, CDR2 FQNEAQ (reference sequence). The CDR3 is made up of 15 amino acids. V was shortened by 5 bases and J by 4 bases, with 15 bases between the two germline ends. The CDR3, as DNA: TGTGCCAGCAGCAGGACACTCCAGGAGAATCAGCCCCAGCATTTT. It yields the protein CASSRTLQENQPQHF.

The V gene is TRBV24-1, the J gene TRBJ1-2; no reliable D call. Germline CDR1 is KGHDR and CDR2 is SFDVKD. CDR3 length equals 15 residues. Trimming took 4 bases from V and 3 from J, leaving 14 bases between them. The CDR3 spells CATSDPVKGDYGYTF. CDR3 DNA: TGTGCCACCAGTGACCCCGTGAAGGGAGACTATGGCTACACCTTC.

Sample share makes this clone medium-sized. The gene calls are TRBV14 and TRBJ2-7; D is unresolved. This CDR3 is 13 amino acids long. The germline CDR1 and CDR2 sequences are SGHDN and FVKESK. Trimming cost V 0 bases and J 5 bases, with 8 bases left between them. The CDR3 region is CASSQDGRHEQYF. As DNA, the CDR3 is TGTGCCAGCAGCCAAGATGGCCGTCACGAGCAGTACTTC. Combining the CDR3 with reference TRBV14 and TRBJ2-7 gives the whole variable domain EAGVTQFPSHSVIEKGQTVTLRCDPISGHDNLYWYRRVMGKEIKFLLHFVKESKQDESGMPNNRFLAERTGGTYSTLKVQPAELEDSGVYFCASSQDGRHEQYFGPGTRLTVT.

This clone appeared once. The V gene is TRBV5-1, the J gene TRBJ2-5; TRBD1 matches at 7 bases. The CDR3 totals 16 residues. The germline V gene has CDR1 SGHRS and CDR2 YFSETQ. Trimming cost V 4 bases and J 1 base; bases outside gene matches: 10. CDR3 loop: CASSKRQGGLQETQYF. The CDR3 DNA reads TGCGCCAGCAGCAAACGACAGGGCGGACTCCAAGAGACCCAGTACTTC.

The V and J genes are TRBV5-4 and TRBJ2-2; possible D gene TRBD1, 5 bases. Germline CDR1 reads SGHNT; CDR2 reads YYREEE (reference sequence). This CDR3 contains 17 residues. Trimming removed 3 bases from V and 0 bases from J, with 15 bases in between. The CDR3 DNA reads as TGTGCCAGCAGCTCGTTAAGACAGAACGCGAACACCGGGGAGCTGTTTTTT. Translated, it gives CASSSLRQNANTGELFF.

The chain uses TRBV7-2 and TRBJ1-4, with TRBD1 as a possible D gene (5 bases). The CDR3 spans 17 residues. Between the trimmed V and J ends, which lost 0 bases and 8 bases, there was a span of 19 bases. Germline CDR1 is SGHTA and CDR2 is FQGNSA. CDR3: CASSLAFRGSRREKLFF. The CDR3 DNA reads TGTGCCAGCAGCTTAGCTTTTCGGGGGAGTAGACGAGAAAAACTGTTTTTT.

A few counts support this clone. The chain recombines TRBV4-1 with TRBJ1-1; 7 bases agree with TRBD1. This CDR3 is built from 15 residues. J gave up 1 base and V 4 bases, and 6 bases lay outside the gene matches. Germline assignment: CDR1 MGHRA and CDR2 YSYEKL. The CDR3 here is CASSPTGSGNTEAFF. The CDR3, as DNA: TGCGCCAGCAGCCCGACAGGGTCGGGGAACACTGAAGCTTTCTTT.

This chain connects TRBV9 to TRBJ1-2; D is perhaps TRBD1 (6 bases). Germline assignment: CDR1 SGDLS and CDR2 YYNGEE. The CDR3 is 16 residues long. V lost 3 bases and J 4 bases, leaving 19 bases between the germline ends. The CDR3 loop reads CASSAYTTGPSYGYTF. The DNA for the CDR3 is TGTGCCAGCAGCGCGTATACCACAGGGCCCAGCTATGGCTACACCTTC. Combining the CDR3 with reference TRBV9 and TRBJ1-2 gives the whole variable domain DSGVTQTPKHLITATGQRVTLRCSPRSGDLSVYWYQQSLDQGLQFLIQYYNGEERAKGNILERFSAQQFPDLHSELNLSSLELGDSALYFCASSAYTTGPSYGYTFGSGTRLTVV.

The rearrangement uses TRBV5-1 and TRBJ2-3, with a weak D call TRBD2 (6 bases). CDR1 SGHRS and CDR2 YFSETQ come from the germline V gene. This CDR3 region has 19 residues. V was trimmed by 0 bases and J by 1 base, leaving 21 bases between them. CDR3 residues: CASSLDGGTTHERTDTQYF. For the CDR3, the DNA is TGCGCCAGCAGCTTGGATGGGGGGACGACTCACGAACGCACAGATACGCAGTATTTT. Based on the CDR3 plus reference TRBV5-1 and TRBJ2-3, the full variable domain is KAGVTQTPRYLIKTRGQQVTLSCSPISGHRSVSWYQQTPGQGLQFLFEYFSETQRNKGNFPGRFSGRQFSNSRSEMNVSTLELGDSALYLCASSLDGGTTHERTDTQYFGPGTRLTVL.

V gene TRBV25-1 combines with J gene TRBJ1-2; tentative D call: TRBD1 (5 bases). The V gene's germline CDR1 is MGHDK and CDR2 SYGVNS. V was clipped by 7 bases and J by 7 bases, with 19 bases between them. This CDR3 has 14 residues. CDR3 nucleotide sequence: TGTGCCAGCAAGGCGTCAGGGCAGGCTTTTGGCTACACCTTC. Encoded protein: CASKASGQAFGYTF.

V and J are TRBV5-1 and TRBJ2-7; 10 bases are a match to TRBD1. J was trimmed by 2 bases and V by 3 bases; bases with no gene match: 11. This CDR3 is built from 17 residues. The germline gives CDR1 SGHRS, CDR2 YFSETQ. The CDR3 protein is CASSSTGGTMKTYEQYF. The DNA of the CDR3 is TGCGCCAGCAGCTCGACAGGGGGCACCATGAAAACCTACGAGCAGTACTTC.

This clone has only one observation. This chain connects TRBV10-1 to TRBJ2-2; tentative D call: TRBD2 (5 bases). CDR3 length equals 14 residues. V dropped 3 bases and J dropped 4 bases, with 9 bases sitting between them. CDR1 WNHNN and CDR2 SYGVQD come from the germline V gene (reference sequence). CDR3 sequence: CASSEARGTGELFF. The CDR3 nucleotides read TGCGCCAGCAGTGAAGCTCGGGGCACCGGGGAGCTGTTTTTT.

The chain couples TRBV6-5 to TRBJ2-3, with TRBD1 as a possible D gene (7 bases). The CDR3 has 15 residues. V gave up 0 bases and J gave up 6 bases, with 13 bases separating them. From germline, CDR1 is MNHEY and CDR2 SVGAGI. The CDR3 DNA reads TGTGCCAGCAGTTACTCGGAGGGACAGCTCGATACGCAGTATTTT. Its translation: CASSYSEGQLDTQYF.

The chain couples TRBV5-4 to TRBJ2-7, with 8 bases lining up with TRBD1. Germline-derived CDR1 and CDR2 are SGHNT and YYREEE (reference sequence). The CDR3 loop spans 16 amino acids. V was clipped by 4 bases and J by 0 bases; unmatched bases: 9. The DNA of the CDR3 is TGTGCCAGCAGCCCGACAGGGGTAGAAAGCTCCTACGAGCAGTACTTC. The encoded protein is CASSPTGVESSYEQYF.

The rearrangement links TRBV15 to TRBJ1-5, with D unclear. The CDR3 sequence is 14 residues long. V gave up 1 base and J gave up 2 bases, with 6 bases separating them. Germline V CDR1 and CDR2: LNHNV, YYDKDF (reference sequence). The chain's CDR3 is CATSRGQGNQPQHF. The CDR3 DNA follows: TGTGCCACCAGCAGAGGCCAGGGCAATCAGCCCCAGCATTTT.

V is TRBV11-2 and J is TRBJ1-3; D not resolved. The CDR3 has 13 amino acids. Between the trimmed V and J ends, which lost 3 bases and 4 bases, there was a span of 7 bases. Germline CDR1 reads SGHAT; CDR2 reads FQNNGV. The CDR3 loop is CASSLEDGNTIYF. DNA of the CDR3: TGTGCCAGCAGCTTGGAGGACGGAAACACCATATATTTT.

The sample holds one count of this clone. V gene TRBV5-1 combines with J gene TRBJ1-1; 8 bases agree with TRBD1. The CDR3 extends over 14 amino acids. Trimming cost V 4 bases and J 4 bases; bases outside gene matches: 6. Germline assignment: CDR1 SGHRS and CDR2 YFSETQ. The CDR3 coding sequence is TGCGCCAGCAGCGGCAGGGGGCTGAGCACTGAAGCTTTCTTT. Translating gives CASSGRGLSTEAFF.

This chain links TRBV27 with TRBJ2-5, with a possible D match to TRBD2 (5 bases). This CDR3 has 14 residues. Germline assignment: CDR1 MNHEY and CDR2 SMNVEV (reference sequence). V gave up 2 bases and J gave up 5 bases, with 12 bases separating them. In DNA, the CDR3 is TGTGCCAGCAGTTTAGGAGGAACATGGGAGACCCAGTACTTC. It encodes CASSLGGTWETQYF.

The chain recombines TRBV28 with TRBJ2-7, with TRBD1 matching 8 bases. Germline CDR1 is MDHEN and CDR2 is SYDVKM. V lost 6 bases, J lost 2 bases, and 6 bases stayed unmatched. The CDR3 contains 14 residues. The CDR3 sequence is CASRRTGSTYEQYF. CDR3 sequence (DNA): TGTGCCAGCAGGCGGACAGGGTCAACCTACGAGCAGTACTTC.

V usage is TRBV11-2 and J usage is TRBJ2-7; 7 bases line up with TRBD2. This CDR3 contains 14 residues. V lost 1 base to trimming and J lost 3 bases; unmatched junction nucleotides: 3. CDR1 SGHAT and CDR2 FQNNGV come from the germline V gene. CDR3 DNA: TGTGCCAGCAGCTTAGCACTAGCGAACTACGAGCAGTACTTC. Protein product: CASSLALANYEQYF.